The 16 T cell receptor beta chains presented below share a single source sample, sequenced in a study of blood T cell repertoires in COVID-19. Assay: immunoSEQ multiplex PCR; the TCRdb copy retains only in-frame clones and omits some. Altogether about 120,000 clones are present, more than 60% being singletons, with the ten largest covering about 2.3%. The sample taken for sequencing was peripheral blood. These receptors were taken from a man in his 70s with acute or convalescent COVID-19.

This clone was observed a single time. The CDR3 DNA sequence: TGTGCCAGCTCATTCGGGACACCGAATGAAAAACTGTTTTTT. This codes for CASSFGTPNEKLFF. The chain employs TRBV18 and TRBJ1-4; D may be TRBD1 (6 bases). The germline V gene has CDR1 KGHSH and CDR2 LQKENI. This CDR3 spans 14 amino acids. The V end lost 5 bases, the J end lost 5 bases, and 12 bases lay between the germline ends.

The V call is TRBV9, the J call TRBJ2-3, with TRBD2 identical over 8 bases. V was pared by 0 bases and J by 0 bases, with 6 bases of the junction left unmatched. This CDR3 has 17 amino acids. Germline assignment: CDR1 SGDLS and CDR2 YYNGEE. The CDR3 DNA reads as TGTGCCAGCAGCGTAGCGGGGGGGTACTCTAGCACAGATACGCAGTATTTT. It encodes CASSVAGGYSSTDTQYF.

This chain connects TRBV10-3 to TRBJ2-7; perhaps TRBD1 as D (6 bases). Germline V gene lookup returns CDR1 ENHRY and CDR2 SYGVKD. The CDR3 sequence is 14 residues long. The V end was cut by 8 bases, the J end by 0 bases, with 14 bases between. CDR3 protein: CAIGNGDISYEQYF. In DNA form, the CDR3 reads TGTGCCATCGGAAATGGGGACATCTCCTACGAGCAGTACTTC.

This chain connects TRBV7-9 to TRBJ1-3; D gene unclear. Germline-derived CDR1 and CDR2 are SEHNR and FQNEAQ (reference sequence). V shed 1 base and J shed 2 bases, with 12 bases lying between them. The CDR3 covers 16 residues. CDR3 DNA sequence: TGTGCCAGCAGCTTAGGCCTCACCGAGGCTGGAAACACCATATATTTT. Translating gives CASSLGLTEAGNTIYF.

CDR3 loop: CASRTHGQGQFF. The CDR3 region has the DNA TGTGCCAGTAGGACCCATGGCCAGGGGCAGTTCTTC. This chain uses TRBV19 with TRBJ2-1; D perhaps matches TRBD1 (5 bases). This CDR3 has 12 residues. V dropped 6 bases and J dropped 12 bases, with 15 bases sitting between them. From germline, CDR1 is LNHDA and CDR2 SQIVND (reference sequence).

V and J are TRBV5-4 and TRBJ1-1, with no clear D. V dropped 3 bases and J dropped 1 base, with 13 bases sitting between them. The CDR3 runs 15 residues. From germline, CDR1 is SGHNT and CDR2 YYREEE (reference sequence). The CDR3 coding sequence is TGTGCCAGCAGCTCCCCCCCCGGGAGGAACACTGAAGCTTTCTTT. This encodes CASSSPPGRNTEAFF.

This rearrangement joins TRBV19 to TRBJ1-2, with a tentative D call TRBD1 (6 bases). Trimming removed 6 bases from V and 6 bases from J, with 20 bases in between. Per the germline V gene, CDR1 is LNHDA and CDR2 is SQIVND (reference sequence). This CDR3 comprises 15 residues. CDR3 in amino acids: CASRSNTGSRDGYTF. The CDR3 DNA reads TGTGCCAGTAGGAGCAACACAGGGAGTCGCGATGGCTACACCTTC.

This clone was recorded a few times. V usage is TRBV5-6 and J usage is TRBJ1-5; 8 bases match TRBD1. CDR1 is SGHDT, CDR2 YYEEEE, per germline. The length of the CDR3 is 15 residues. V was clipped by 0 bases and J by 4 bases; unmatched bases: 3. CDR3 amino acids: CASSLGQGANQPQHF. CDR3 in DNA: TGTGCCAGCAGCTTGGGGCAGGGGGCGAATCAGCCCCAGCATTTT. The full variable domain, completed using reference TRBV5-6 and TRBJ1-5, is DAGVTQSPTHLIKTRGQQVTLRCSPKSGHDTVSWYQQALGQGPQFIFQYYEEEERQRGNFPDRFSGHQFPNYSSELNVNALLLGDSALYLCASSLGQGANQPQHFGDGTRLSIL.

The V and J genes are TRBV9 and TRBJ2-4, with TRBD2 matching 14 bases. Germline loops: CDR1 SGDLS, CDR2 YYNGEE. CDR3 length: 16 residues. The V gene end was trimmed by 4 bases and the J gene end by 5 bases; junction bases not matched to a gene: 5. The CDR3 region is CASSTGTSGGQNIQYF. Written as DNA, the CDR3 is TGTGCCAGCAGCACTGGGACTAGCGGGGGCCAAAACATTCAGTACTTC.

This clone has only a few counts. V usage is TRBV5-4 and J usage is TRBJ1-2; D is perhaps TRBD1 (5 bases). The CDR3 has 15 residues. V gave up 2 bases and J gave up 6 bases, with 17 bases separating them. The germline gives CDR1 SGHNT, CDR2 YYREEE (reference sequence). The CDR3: CASSFPSGKGDGYTF. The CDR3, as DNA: TGTGCCAGCAGCTTTCCCTCAGGGAAAGGCGATGGCTACACCTTC.

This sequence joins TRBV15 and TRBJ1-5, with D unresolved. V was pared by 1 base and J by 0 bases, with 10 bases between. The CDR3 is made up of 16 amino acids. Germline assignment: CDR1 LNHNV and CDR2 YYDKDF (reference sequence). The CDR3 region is CATSRAGSYSNQPQHF. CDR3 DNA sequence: TGTGCCACCAGCAGAGCCGGTAGCTATAGCAATCAGCCCCAGCATTTT.

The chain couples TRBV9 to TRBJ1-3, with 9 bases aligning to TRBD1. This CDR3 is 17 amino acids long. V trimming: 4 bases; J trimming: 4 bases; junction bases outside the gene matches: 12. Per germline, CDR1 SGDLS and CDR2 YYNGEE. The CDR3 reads CASSSNLPGQGGNTIYF. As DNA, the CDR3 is TGTGCCAGCAGCTCCAACCTCCCGGGACAGGGAGGAAACACCATATATTTT. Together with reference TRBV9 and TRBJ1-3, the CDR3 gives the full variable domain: DSGVTQTPKHLITATGQRVTLRCSPRSGDLSVYWYQQSLDQGLQFLIQYYNGEERAKGNILERFSAQQFPDLHSELNLSSLELGDSALYFCASSSNLPGQGGNTIYFGEGSWLTVV.

The CDR3 loop reads CASSLPATNNEQFF. DNA of the CDR3: TGTGCCAGCAGCCTTCCGGCCACTAACAATGAGCAGTTCTTC. J is TRBJ2-1 and V is TRBV6-6, with unresolved D. V was pared by 6 bases and J by 5 bases, with 14 bases between. The CDR3 is 14 amino acids. The germline V gene has CDR1 MNHNY and CDR2 SVGAGI (reference sequence).

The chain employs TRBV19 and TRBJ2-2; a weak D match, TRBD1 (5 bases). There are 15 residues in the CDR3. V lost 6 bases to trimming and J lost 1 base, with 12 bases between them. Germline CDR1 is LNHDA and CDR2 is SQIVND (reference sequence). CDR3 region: CASSHLDRNTGELFF. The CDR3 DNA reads TGTGCCAGTAGCCACCTAGACAGGAACACCGGGGAGCTGTTTTTT.

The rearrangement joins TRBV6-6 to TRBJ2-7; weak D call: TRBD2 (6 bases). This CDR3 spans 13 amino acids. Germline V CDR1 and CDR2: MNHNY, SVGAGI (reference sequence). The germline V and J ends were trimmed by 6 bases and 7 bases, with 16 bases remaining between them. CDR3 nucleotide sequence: TGTGCCAGCAGGCTCGGAGGGACGCTAGAGCAGTACTTC. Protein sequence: CASRLGGTLEQYF.

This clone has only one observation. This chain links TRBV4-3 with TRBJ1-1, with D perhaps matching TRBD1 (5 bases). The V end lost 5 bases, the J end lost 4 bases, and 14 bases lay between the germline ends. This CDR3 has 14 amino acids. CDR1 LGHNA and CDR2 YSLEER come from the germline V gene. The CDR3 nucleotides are TGCGCCAGCAGCGTCCGGCGGGGGAGCACTGAAGCTTTCTTT. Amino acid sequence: CASSVRRGSTEAFF.